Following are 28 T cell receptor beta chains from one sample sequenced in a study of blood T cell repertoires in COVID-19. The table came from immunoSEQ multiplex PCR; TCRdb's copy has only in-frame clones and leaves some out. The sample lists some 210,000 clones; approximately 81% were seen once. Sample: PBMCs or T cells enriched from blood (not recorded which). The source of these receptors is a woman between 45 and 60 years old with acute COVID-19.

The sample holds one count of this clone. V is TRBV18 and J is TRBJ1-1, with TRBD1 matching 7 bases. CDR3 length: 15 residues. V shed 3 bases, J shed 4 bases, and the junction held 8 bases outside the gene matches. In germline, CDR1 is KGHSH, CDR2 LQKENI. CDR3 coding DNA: TGTGCCAGCTCACCGCCCAACCAGGGGGGCACTGAAGCTTTCTTT. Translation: CASSPPNQGGTEAFF.

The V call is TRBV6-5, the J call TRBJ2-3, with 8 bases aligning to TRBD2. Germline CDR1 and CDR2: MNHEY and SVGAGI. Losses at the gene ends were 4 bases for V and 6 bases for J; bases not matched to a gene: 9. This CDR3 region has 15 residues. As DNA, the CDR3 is TGTGCCAGCAGTTTCGGGGGGGCGGTTGGTGATACGCAGTATTTT. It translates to CASSFGGAVGDTQYF.

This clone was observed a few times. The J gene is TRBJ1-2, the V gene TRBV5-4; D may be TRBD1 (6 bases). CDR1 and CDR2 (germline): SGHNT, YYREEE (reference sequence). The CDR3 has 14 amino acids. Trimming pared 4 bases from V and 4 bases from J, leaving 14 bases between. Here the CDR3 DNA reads TGTGCCAGCAGCGAACCGACAGGTTCCTATGGCTACACCTTC. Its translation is CASSEPTGSYGYTF.

CDR3 nucleotides: TGTGCCAGTAGTATTGGGCTAGCGGGAGCCACCGGGGAGCTGTTTTTT. It yields the protein CASSIGLAGATGELFF. The genes are TRBV19 and TRBJ2-2, with TRBD2 matching over 10 bases. The CDR3 consists of 16 residues. Trimming removed 3 bases from V and 4 bases from J; junction bases left unmatched: 5. Germline CDR1 is LNHDA and CDR2 is SQIVND (reference sequence). Full variable domain (missing parts from reference TRBV19 and TRBJ2-2): DGGITQSPKYLFRKEGQNVTLSCEQNLNHDAMYWYRQDPGQGLRLIYYSQIVNDFQKGDIAEGYSVSREKKESFPLTVTSAQKNPTAFYLCASSIGLAGATGELFFGEGSRLTVL.

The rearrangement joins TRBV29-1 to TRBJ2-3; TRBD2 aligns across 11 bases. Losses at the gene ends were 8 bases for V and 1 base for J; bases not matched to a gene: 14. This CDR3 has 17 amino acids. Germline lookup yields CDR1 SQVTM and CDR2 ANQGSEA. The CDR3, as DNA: TGCAGCACCTCCGGGATAGCGGGAGGGTGGGGCACAGATACGCAGTATTTT. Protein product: CSTSGIAGGWGTDTQYF.

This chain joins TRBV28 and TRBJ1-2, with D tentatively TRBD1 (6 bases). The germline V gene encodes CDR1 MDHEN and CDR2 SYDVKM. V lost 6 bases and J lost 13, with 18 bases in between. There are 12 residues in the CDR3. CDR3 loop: CASSVLTTGSTF. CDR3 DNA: TGTGCCAGCAGCGTACTCACCACAGGGTCCACCTTC.

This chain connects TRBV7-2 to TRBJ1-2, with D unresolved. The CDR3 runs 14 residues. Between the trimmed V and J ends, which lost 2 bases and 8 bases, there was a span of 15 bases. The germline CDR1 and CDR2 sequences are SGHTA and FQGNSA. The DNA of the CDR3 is TGTGCCAGCAGCTTATCGATCCGGTTCGCCGGCTACACCTTC. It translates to CASSLSIRFAGYTF.

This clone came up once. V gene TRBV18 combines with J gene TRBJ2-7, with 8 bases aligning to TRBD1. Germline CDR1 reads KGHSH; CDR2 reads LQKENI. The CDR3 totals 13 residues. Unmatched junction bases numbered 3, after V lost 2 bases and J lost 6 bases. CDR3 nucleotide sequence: TGTGCCAGCTCACCAAGCACAGGGGGCGAGCAGTACTTC. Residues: CASSPSTGGEQYF.

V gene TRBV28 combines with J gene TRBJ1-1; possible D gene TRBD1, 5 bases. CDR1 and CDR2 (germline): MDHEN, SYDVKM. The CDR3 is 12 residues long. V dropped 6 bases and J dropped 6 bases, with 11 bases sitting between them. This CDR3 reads CASRPAGAEAFF. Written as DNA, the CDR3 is TGTGCCAGCAGACCCGCGGGGGCTGAAGCTTTCTTT. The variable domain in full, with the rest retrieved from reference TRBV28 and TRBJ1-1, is DVKVTQSSRYLVKRTGEKVFLECVQDMDHENMFWYRQDPGLGLRLIYFSYDVKMKEKGDIPEGYSVSREKKERFSLILESASTNQTSMYLCASRPAGAEAFFGQGTRLTVV.

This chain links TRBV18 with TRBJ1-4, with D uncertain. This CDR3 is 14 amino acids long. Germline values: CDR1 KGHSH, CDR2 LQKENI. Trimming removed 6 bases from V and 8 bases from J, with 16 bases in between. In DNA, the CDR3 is TGTGCCAGCTCCAGCACATCCATCGGGGAAAAACTGTTTTTT. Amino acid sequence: CASSSTSIGEKLFF.

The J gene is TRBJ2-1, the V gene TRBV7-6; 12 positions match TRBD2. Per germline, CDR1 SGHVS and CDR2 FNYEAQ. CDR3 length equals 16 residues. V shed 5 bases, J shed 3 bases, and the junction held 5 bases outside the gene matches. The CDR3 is CASSQGLAGNYNEQFF. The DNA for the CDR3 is TGTGCCAGCAGCCAAGGACTAGCGGGGAACTACAATGAGCAGTTCTTC. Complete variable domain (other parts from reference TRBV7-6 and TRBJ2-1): GAGVSQSPRYKVTKRGQDVALRCDPISGHVSLYWYRQALGQGPEFLTYFNYEAQQDKSGLPNDRFSAERPEGSISTLTIQRTEQRDSAMYRCASSQGLAGNYNEQFFGPGTRLTVL.

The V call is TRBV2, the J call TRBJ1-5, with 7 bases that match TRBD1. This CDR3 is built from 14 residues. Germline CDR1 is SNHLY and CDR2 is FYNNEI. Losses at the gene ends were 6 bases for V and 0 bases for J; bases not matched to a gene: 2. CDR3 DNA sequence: TGTGCCAGCAGGGGGGACAGTAGCAATCAGCCCCAGCATTTT. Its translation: CASRGDSSNQPQHF.

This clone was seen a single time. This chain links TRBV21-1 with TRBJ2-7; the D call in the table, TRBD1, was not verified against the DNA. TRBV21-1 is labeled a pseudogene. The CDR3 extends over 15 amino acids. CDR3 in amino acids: CASRRGPGHIYEQYF. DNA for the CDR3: TGTGCCAGCAGAAGAGGTCCGGGACATATCTACGAGCAGTACTTC.

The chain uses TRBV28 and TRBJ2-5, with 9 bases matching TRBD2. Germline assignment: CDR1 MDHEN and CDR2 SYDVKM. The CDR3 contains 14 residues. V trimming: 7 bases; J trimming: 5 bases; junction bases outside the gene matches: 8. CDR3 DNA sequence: TGTGCCAGCATACGCGGGGGGGTTACGGAGACCCAGTACTTC. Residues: CASIRGGVTETQYF. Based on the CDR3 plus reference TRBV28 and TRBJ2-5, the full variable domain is DVKVTQSSRYLVKRTGEKVFLECVQDMDHENMFWYRQDPGLGLRLIYFSYDVKMKEKGDIPEGYSVSREKKERFSLILESASTNQTSMYLCASIRGGVTETQYFGPGTRLLVL.

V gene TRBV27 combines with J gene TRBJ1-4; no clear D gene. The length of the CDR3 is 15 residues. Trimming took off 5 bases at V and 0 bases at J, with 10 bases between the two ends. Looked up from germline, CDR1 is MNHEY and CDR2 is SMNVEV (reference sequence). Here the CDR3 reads CASSRTDATNEKLFF. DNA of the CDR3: TGTGCCAGCAGTAGAACAGATGCAACTAATGAAAAACTGTTTTTT.

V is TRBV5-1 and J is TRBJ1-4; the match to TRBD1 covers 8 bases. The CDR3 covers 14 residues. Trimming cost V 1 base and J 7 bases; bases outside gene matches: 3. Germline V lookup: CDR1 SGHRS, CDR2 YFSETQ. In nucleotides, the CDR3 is TGCGCCAGCAGCTTGATCACAGGGGGTGAAAAACTGTTTTTT. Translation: CASSLITGGEKLFF. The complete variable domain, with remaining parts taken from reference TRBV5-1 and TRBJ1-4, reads KAGVTQTPRYLIKTRGQQVTLSCSPISGHRSVSWYQQTPGQGLQFLFEYFSETQRNKGNFPGRFSGRQFSNSRSEMNVSTLELGDSALYLCASSLITGGEKLFFGSGTQLSVL.

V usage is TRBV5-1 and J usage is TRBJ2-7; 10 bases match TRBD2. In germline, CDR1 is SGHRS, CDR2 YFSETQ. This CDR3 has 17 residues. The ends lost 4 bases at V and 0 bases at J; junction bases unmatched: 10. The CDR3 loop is CASSAALAGGLSYEQYF. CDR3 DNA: TGCGCCAGCAGCGCAGCTTTAGCGGGAGGCCTCTCCTACGAGCAGTACTTC.

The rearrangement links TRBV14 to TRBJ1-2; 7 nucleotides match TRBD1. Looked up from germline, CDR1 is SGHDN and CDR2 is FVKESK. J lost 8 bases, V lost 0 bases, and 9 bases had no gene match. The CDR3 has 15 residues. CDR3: CASSQDERGRLGYTF. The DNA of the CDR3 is TGTGCCAGCAGCCAAGATGAGAGGGGGCGCCTCGGCTACACCTTC.

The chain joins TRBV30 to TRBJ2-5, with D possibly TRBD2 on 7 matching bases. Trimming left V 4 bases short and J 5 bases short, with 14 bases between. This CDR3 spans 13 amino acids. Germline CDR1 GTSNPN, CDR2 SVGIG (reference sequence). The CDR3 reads CAWNYREGETQYF. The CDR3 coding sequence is TGTGCCTGGAATTACAGGGAGGGGGAGACCCAGTACTTC.

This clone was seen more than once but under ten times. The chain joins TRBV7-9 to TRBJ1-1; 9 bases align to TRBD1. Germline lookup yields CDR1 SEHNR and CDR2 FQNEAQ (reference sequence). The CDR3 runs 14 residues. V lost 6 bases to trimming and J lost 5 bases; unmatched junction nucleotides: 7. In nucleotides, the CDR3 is TGTGCCAGCAGTAAACAGGGGGCTGGGACTGAAGCTTTCTTT. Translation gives CASSKQGAGTEAFF.

CDR3 region: CASRPKQGFNYGYTF. The DNA for the CDR3 is TGTGCCAGCAGGCCAAAACAGGGATTTAACTATGGCTACACCTTC. The chain combines TRBV7-9 with TRBJ1-2; D is possibly TRBD1 (6 bases). This CDR3 is 15 amino acids long. V was clipped by 6 bases and J by 1 base, with 15 bases between them. Germline V gene sequence: CDR1 SEHNR, CDR2 FQNEAQ (reference sequence).

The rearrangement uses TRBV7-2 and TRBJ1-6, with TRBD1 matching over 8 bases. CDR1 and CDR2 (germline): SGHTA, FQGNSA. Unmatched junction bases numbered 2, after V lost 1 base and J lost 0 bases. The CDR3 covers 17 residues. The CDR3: CASSLGTGSSYNSPLHF. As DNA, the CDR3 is TGTGCCAGCAGCTTAGGGACAGGGAGCTCCTATAATTCACCCCTCCACTTT.

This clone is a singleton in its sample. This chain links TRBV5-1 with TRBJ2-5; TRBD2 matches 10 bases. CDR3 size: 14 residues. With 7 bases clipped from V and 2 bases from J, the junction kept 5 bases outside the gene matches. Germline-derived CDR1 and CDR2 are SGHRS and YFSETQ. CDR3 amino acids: CASGRTSGQETQYF. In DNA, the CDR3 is TGCGCCAGCGGGAGGACTAGCGGACAAGAGACCCAGTACTTC.

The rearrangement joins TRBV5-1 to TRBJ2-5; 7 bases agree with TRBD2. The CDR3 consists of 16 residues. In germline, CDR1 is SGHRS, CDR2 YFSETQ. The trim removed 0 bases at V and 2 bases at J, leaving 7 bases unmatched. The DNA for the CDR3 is TGCGCCAGCAGCTTGGACGGCGGGAGAACGCAAGAGACCCAGTACTTC. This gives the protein CASSLDGGRTQETQYF. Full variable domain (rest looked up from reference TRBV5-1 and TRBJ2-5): KAGVTQTPRYLIKTRGQQVTLSCSPISGHRSVSWYQQTPGQGLQFLFEYFSETQRNKGNFPGRFSGRQFSNSRSEMNVSTLELGDSALYLCASSLDGGRTQETQYFGPGTRLLVL.

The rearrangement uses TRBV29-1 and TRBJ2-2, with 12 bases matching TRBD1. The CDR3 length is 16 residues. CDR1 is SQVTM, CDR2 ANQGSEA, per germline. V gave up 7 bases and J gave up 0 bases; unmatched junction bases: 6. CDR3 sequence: CSGGTGGGANTGELFF. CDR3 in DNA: TGCAGCGGCGGGACAGGGGGCGGGGCGAACACCGGGGAGCTGTTTTTT.

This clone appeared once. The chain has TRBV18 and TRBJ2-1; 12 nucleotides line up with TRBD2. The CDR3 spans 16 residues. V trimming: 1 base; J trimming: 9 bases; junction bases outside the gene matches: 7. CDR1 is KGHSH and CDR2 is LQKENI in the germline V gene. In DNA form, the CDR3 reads TGTGCCAGCTCACCACTTCTAGCGGGAGGGCCTGTTGAGCAGTTCTTC. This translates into CASSPLLAGGPVEQFF.

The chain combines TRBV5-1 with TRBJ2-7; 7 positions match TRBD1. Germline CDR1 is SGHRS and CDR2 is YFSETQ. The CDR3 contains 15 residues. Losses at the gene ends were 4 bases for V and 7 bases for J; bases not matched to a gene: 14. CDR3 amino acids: CASSPLRQGSSEQYF. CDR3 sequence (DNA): TGCGCCAGCAGCCCCCTTCGACAGGGATCGAGTGAGCAGTACTTC.

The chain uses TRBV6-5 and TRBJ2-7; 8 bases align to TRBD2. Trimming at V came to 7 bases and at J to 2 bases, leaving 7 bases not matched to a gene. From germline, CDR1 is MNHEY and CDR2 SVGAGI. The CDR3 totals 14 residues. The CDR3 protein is CASTYGGGPYEQYF. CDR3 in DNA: TGTGCCAGCACCTACGGGGGGGGGCCCTACGAGCAGTACTTC.